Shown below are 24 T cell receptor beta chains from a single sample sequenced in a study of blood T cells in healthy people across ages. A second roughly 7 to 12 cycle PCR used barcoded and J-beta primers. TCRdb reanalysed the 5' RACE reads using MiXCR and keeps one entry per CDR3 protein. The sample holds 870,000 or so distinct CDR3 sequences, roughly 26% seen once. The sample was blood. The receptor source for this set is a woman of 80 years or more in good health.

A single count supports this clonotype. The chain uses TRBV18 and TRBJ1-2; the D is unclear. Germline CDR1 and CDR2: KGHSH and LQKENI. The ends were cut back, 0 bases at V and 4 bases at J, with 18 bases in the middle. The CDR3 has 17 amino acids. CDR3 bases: TGTGCCAGCTCACCACCAAGTGGCAAGGTCTCTCCCTATGGCTACACCTTC. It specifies CASSPPSGKVSPYGYTF.

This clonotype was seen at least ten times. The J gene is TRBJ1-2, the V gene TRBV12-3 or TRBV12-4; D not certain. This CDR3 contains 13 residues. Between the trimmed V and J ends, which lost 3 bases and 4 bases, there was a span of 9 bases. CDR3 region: CASSLVGTYGYTF. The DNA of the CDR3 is TGTGCCAGCAGTTTGGTCGGAACCTATGGCTACACCTTC.

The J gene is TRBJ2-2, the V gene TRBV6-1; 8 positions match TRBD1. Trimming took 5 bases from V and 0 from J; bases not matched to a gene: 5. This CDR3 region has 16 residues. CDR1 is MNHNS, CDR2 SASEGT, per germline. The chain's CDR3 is CASSKGQGSNTGELFF. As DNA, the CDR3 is TGTGCCAGCAGTAAAGGACAGGGATCGAACACCGGGGAGCTGTTTTTT.

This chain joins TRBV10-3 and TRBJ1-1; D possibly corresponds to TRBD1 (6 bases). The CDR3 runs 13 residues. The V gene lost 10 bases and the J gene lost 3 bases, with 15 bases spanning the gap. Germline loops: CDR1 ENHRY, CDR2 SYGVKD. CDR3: CATMGGGDTEAFF. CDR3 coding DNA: TGTGCCACAATGGGAGGGGGGGACACTGAAGCTTTCTTT.

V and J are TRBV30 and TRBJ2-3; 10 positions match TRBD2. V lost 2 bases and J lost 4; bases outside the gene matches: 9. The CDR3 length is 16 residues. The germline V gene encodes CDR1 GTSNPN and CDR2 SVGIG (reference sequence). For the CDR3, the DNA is TGTGCCTGGAGTAGGGGGAATAGCGGGGGGTCAGATACGCAGTATTTT. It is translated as CAWSRGNSGGSDTQYF.

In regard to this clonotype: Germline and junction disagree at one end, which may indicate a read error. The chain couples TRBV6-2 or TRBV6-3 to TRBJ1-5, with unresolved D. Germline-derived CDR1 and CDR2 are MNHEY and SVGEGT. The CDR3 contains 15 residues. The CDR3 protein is CASSQDGLSNQPQHF. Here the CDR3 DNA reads TGCGCCAGCAGTCAGGACGGCCTTAGCAATCAGCCCCAGCATTTT.

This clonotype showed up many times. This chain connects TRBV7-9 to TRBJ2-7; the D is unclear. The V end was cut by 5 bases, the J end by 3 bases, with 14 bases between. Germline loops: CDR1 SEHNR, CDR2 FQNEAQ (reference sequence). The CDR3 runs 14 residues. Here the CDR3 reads CASSGSVADYEQYF. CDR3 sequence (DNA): TGTGCCAGCAGCGGCTCTGTGGCAGACTACGAGCAGTACTTC.

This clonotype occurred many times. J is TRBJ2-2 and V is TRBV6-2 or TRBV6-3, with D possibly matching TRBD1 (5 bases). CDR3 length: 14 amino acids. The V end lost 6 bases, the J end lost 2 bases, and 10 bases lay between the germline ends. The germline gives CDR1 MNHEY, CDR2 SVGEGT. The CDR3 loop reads CASRPQVNTGELFF. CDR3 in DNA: TGTGCCAGCAGGCCACAGGTCAACACCGGGGAGCTGTTTTTT.

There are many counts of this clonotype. DNA for the CDR3: TGTGCCAGCAGCCCCCAGGGCAAAGCCAAAAACATTCAGTACTTC. Translated: CASSPQGKAKNIQYF. The genes are TRBV7-8 and TRBJ2-4; possibly TRBD1 for D (5 bases). Trimming shortened V by 5 bases and J by 0 bases, and 11 bases separated the two germline ends. CDR3 length: 15 residues. Germline loops: CDR1 SGHVS, CDR2 FQNEAQ.

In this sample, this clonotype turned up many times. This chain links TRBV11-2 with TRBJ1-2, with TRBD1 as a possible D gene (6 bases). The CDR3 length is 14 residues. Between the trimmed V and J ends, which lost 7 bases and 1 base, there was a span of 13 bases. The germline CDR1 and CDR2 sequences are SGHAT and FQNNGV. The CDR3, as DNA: TGTGCCAGCAACCGAGGGACAAATAACTATGGCTACACCTTC. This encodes CASNRGTNNYGYTF.

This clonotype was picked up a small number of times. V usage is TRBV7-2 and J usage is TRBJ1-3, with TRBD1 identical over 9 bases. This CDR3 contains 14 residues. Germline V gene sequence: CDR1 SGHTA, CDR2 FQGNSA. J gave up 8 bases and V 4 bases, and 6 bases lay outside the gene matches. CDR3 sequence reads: CASSSRTGVDTIYF. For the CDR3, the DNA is TGTGCCAGCAGCTCGAGGACAGGGGTAGACACCATATATTTT.

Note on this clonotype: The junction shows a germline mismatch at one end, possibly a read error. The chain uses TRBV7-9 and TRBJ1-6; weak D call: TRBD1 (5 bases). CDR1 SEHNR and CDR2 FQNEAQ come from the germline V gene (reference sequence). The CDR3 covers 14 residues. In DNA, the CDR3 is TGTGCCAGCAGTACGGCAGGGAGAAATTCACCCCCCCACTTT. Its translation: CASSTAGRNSPPHF.

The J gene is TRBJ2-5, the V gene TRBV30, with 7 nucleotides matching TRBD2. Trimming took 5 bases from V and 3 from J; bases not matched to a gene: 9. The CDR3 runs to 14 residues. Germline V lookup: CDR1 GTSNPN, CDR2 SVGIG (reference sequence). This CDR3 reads CAWGPGGKKETQYF. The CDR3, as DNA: TGTGCCTGGGGCCCCGGGGGGAAGAAAGAGACCCAGTACTTC. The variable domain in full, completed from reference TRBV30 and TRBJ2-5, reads SQTIHQWPATLVQPVGSPLSLECTVEGTSNPNLYWYRQAAGRGLQLLFYSVGIGQISSEVPQNLSASRPQDRQFILSSKKLLLSDSGFYLCAWGPGGKKETQYFGPGTRLLVL.

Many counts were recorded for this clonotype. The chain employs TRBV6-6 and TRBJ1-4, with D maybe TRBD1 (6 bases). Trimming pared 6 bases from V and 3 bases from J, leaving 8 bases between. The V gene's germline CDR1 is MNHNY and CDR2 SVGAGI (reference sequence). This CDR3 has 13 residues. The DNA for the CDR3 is TGTGCCAGCAGGGCAGGGGCTAATGAAAAACTGTTTTTT. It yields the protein CASRAGANEKLFF.

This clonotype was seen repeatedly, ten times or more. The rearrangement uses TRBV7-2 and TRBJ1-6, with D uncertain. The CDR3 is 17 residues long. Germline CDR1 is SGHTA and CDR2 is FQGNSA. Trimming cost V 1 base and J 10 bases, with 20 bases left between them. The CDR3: CASSLDPARISGSPLHF. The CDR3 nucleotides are TGTGCCAGCAGCTTAGATCCAGCCCGGATTAGCGGCTCACCCCTCCACTTT. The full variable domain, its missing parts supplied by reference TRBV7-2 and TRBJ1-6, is GAGVSQSPSNKVTEKGKDVELRCDPISGHTALYWYRQSLGQGLEFLIYFQGNSAPDKSGLPSDRFSAERTGGSVSTLTIQRTQQEDSAVYLCASSLDPARISGSPLHFGNGTRLTVT.

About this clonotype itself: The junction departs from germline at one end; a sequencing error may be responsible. The CDR3 nucleotides are TGTGCCAACAGCTTATCCAGGACAATCGGGGATGGCTACACCTTC. This codes for CANSLSRTIGDGYTF. The chain carries TRBV7-9 and TRBJ1-2, with D maybe TRBD1 (5 bases). The CDR3 loop spans 15 amino acids. From germline, CDR1 is SEHNR and CDR2 FQNEAQ (reference sequence). Based on the CDR3 plus reference TRBV7-9 and TRBJ1-2, the full variable domain is DTGVSQNPRHKITKRGQNVTFRCDPISEHNRLYWYRQTLGQGPEFLTYFQNEAQLEKSRLLSDRFSAERPKGSFSTLEIQRTEQGDSAMYLCANSLSRTIGDGYTFGSGTRLTVV.

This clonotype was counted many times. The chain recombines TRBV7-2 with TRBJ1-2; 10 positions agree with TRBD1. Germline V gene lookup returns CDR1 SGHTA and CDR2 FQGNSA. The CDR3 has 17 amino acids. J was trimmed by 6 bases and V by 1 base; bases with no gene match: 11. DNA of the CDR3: TGTGCCAGCAGCTTAGGGGGACAGGGGTCTCGTTTCAATGGCTACACCTTC. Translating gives CASSLGGQGSRFNGYTF.

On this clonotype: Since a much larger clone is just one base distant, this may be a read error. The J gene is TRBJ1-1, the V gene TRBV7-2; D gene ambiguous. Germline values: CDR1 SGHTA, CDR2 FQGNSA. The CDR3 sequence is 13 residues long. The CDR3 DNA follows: TGTGCCAGCGGCTTAGCTGGCAGAGCTGAAGCTTTCTTT. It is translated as CASGLAGRAEAFF.

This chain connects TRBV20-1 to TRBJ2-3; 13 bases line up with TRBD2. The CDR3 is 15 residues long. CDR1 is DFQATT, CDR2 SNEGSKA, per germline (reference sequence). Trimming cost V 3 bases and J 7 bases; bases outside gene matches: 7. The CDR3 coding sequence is TGCAGTGCTAGGTTTCGACTAGCGGGGGGCCATACGCAGTATTTT. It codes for CSARFRLAGGHTQYF.

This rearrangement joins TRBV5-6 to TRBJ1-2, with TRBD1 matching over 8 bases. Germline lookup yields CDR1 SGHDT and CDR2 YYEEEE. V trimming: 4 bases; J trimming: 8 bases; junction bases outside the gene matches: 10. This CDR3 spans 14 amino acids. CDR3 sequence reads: CASSEWTGFGGYTF. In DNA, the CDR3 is TGTGCCAGCAGCGAGTGGACAGGGTTTGGAGGCTACACCTTC.

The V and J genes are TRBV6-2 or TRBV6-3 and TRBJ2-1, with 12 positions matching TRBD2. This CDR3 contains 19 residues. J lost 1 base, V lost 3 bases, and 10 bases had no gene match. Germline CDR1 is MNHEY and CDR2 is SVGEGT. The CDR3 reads CASSYTPGLAGGSYNEQFF. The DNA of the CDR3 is TGTGCCAGCAGTTATACCCCGGGACTAGCGGGCGGGTCCTACAATGAGCAGTTCTTC.

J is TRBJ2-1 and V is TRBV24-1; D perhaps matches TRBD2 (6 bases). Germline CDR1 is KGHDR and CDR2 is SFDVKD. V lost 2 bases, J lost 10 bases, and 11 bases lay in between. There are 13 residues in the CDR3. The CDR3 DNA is TGTGCCACCAGTGATTCATCGGGGGACGAGCAGTTCTTC. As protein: CATSDSSGDEQFF.

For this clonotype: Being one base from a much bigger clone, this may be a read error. The CDR3 protein is CASRSRELGNEQYF. CDR3 in DNA: TGTGCTAGTAGGAGTAGGGAATTGGGAAATGAGCAGTACTTC. This sequence joins TRBV6-5 and TRBJ2-5; no definite D call. Looked up from germline, CDR1 is MNHEY and CDR2 is SVGAGI. CDR3 length: 14 residues.

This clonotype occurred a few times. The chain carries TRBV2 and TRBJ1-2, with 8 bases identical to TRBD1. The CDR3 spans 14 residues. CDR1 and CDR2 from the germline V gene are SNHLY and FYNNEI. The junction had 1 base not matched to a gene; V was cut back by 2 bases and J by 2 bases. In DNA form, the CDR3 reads TGTGCCAGCAGTGAATGGACAGGGAACTATGGCTACACCTTC. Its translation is CASSEWTGNYGYTF.